Included here is one T cell receptor beta chain sequence, with context. The primer mix had 60 Vbeta and 13 Jbeta primers. Sequenced by immunoSEQ multiplex PCR; TCRdb stores in-frame clones only, minus some. The repertoire includes fewer than 200,000 clones, around four fifths of them detected once, and around 1.3% sits in the top ten. This CDR3 is 15 amino acids long. CDR1 is LNHDA and CDR2 is SQIVND in the germline V gene (reference sequence). Between the trimmed V and J ends, which lost 5 bases and 0 bases, there was a span of 11 bases. This record comes from a study of cytomegalovirus exposure and HLA in healthy donors. As for the study in general: Counted in an early data release were approximately 85 million unique TCRs from HLA-typed donors.

Sequencing was performed on PBMCs. This chain joins TRBV19 and TRBJ2-1; D unclear. The receptor was derived from a woman aged 45-60 years in good health and CMV-seronegative. CDR3 DNA: TGTGCCAGTAGTCCCCTACCTAGCTCCTACAATGAGCAGTTCTTC. This encodes CASSPLPSSYNEQFF.